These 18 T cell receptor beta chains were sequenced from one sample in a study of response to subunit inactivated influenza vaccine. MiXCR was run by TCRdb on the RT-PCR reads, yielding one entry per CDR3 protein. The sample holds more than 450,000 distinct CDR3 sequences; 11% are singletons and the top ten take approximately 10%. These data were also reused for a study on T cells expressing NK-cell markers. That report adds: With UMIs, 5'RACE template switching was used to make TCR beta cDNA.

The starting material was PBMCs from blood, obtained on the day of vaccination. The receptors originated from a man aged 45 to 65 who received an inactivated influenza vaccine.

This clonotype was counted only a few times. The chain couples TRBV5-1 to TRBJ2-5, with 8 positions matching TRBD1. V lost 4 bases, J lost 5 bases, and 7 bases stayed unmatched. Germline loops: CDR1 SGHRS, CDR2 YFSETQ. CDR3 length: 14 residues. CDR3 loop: CASSRTGSTETQYF. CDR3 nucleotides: TGCGCCAGCAGCCGGACAGGGAGTACGGAGACCCAGTACTTC.

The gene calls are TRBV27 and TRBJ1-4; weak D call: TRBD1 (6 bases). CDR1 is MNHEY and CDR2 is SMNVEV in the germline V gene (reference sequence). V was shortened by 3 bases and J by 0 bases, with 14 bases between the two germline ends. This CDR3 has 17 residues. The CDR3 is CASSFRGHPATNEKLFF. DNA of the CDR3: TGTGCCAGCAGTTTTCGGGGACACCCTGCAACTAATGAAAAACTGTTTTTT.

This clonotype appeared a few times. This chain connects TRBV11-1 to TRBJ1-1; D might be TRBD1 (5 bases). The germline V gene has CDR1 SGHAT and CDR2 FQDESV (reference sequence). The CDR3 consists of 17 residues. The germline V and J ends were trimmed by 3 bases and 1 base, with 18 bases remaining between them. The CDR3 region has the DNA TGTGCCAGCAGCTTTTTTTCTGTAGGGACCGCGAACACTGAAGCTTTCTTT. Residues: CASSFFSVGTANTEAFF.

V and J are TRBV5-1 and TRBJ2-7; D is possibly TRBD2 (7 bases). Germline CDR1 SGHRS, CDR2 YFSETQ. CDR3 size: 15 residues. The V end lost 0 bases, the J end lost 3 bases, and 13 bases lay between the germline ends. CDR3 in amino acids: CASSLEPGDYYEQYF. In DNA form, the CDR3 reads TGCGCCAGCAGCTTGGAGCCAGGGGACTACTACGAGCAGTACTTC.

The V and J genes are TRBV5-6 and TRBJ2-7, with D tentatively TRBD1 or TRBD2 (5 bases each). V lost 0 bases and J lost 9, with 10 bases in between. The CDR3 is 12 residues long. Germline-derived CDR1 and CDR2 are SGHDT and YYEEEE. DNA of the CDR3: TGTGCCAGCAGCTTGGGGGGGAACGGGCAGTACTTC. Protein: CASSLGGNGQYF.

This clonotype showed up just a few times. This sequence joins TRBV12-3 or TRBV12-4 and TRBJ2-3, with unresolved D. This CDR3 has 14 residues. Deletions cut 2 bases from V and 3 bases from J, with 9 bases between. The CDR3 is CASSLNFGTDTQYF. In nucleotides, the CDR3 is TGTGCCAGCAGTTTAAACTTCGGTACAGATACGCAGTATTTT.

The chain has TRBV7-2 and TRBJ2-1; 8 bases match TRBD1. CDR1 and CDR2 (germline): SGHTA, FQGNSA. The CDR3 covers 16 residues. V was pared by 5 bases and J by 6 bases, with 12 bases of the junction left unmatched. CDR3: CASSRIGQGIFNEQFF. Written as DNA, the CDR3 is TGTGCCAGCAGCAGAATCGGACAGGGTATTTTCAATGAGCAGTTCTTC.

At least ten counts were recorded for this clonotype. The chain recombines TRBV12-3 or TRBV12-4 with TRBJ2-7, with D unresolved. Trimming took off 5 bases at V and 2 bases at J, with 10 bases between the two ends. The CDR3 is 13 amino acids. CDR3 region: CASSTDAAYEQYF. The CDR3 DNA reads TGTGCCAGCAGTACGGACGCCGCCTACGAGCAGTACTTC.

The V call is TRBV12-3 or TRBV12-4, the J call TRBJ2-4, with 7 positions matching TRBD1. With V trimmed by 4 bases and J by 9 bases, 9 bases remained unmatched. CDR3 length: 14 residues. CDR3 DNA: TGTGCCAGCAGTTCGGCCGGGACAGTAAGCATTCAGTACTTC. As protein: CASSSAGTVSIQYF.

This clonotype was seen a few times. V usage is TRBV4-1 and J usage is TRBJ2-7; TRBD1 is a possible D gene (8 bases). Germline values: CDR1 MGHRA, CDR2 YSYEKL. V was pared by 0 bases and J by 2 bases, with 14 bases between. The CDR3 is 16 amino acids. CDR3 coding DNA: TGCGCCAGCAGCCAAGATGGGGGGGACAGGCCCTACGAGCAGTACTTC. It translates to CASSQDGGDRPYEQYF.

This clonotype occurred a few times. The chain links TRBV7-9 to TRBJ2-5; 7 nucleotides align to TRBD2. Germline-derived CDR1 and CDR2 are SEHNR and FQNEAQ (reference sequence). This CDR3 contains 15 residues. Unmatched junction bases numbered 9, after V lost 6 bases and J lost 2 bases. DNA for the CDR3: TGTGCCAGCAGTCAACCGCGGGGGATACAAGAGACCCAGTACTTC. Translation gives CASSQPRGIQETQYF.

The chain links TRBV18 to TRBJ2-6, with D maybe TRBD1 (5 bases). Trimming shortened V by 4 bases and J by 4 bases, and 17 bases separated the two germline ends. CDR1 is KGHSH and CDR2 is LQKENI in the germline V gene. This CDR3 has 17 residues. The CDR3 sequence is CASSQYAPGSGANVLTF. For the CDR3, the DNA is TGTGCCAGCTCACAATATGCTCCAGGGTCCGGGGCCAACGTCCTGACTTTC.

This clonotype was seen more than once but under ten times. The CDR3 region is CASSYVSTGTGPNTEAFF. DNA for the CDR3: TGTGCCAGCAGTTACGTGAGCACCGGGACAGGGCCGAACACTGAAGCTTTCTTT. This sequence joins TRBV6-2 or TRBV6-3 and TRBJ1-1; 9 bases agree with TRBD1. V shed 2 bases and J 1 base; nucleotides not matched to a gene: 11. This CDR3 is built from 18 residues. Germline-derived CDR1 and CDR2 are MNHEY and SVGEGT.

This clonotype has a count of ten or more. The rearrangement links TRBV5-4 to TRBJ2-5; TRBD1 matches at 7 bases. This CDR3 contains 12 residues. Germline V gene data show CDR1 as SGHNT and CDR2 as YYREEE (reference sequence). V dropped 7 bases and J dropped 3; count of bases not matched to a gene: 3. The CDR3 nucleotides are TGTGCCAGCTCCGGGACAGAAGAGACCCAGTACTTC. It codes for CASSGTEETQYF. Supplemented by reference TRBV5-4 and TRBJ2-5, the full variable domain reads ETGVTQSPTHLIKTRGQQVTLRCSSQSGHNTVSWYQQALGQGPQFIFQYYREEENGRGNFPPRFSGLQFPNYSSELNVNALELDDSALYLCASSGTEETQYFGPGTRLLVL.

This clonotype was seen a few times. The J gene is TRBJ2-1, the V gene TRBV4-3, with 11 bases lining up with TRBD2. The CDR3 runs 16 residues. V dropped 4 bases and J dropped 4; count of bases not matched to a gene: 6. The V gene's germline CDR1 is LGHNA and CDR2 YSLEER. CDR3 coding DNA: TGCGCCAGCAGCCGCGGGACTAGCGGAGATTACAATGAGCAGTTCTTC. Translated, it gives CASSRGTSGDYNEQFF.

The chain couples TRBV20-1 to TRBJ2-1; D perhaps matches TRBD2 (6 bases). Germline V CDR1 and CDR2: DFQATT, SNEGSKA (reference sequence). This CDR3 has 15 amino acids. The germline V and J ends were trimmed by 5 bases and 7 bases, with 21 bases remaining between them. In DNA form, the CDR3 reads TGCAGTGCTCCCTTGATCGGGCGGGGTGATAATGAGCAGTTCTTC. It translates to CSAPLIGRGDNEQFF.

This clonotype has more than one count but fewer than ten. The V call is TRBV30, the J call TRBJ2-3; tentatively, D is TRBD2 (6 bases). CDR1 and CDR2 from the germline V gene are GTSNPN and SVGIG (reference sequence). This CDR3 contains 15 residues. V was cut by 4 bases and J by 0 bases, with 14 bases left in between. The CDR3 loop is CAWIRGATSTDTQYF. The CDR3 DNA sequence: TGTGCCTGGATCCGCGGGGCTACTAGCACAGATACGCAGTATTTT.

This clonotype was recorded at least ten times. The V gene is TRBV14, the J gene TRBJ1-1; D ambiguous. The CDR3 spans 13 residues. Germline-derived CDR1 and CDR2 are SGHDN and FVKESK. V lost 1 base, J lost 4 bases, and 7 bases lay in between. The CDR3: CASSQVIGTEAFF. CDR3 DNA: TGTGCCAGCAGCCAAGTCATCGGCACTGAAGCTTTCTTT.